The 21 T cell receptor beta chains in this list originate from one sample, sequenced in a study of cytotoxic CD8 clonotypes in ibrutinib-treated CLL. The data were produced by immunoSEQ multiplex PCR, yet TCRdb's version contains in-frame clones alone and is incomplete. The sample has approximately 11,000 clones; 62% are singletons. The source was PBMCs, collected before ibrutinib treatment. These receptors were taken from a human donor with chronic lymphocytic leukemia.

The V gene is TRBV20-1, the J gene TRBJ1-6; D remains unclear. Germline-derived CDR1 and CDR2 are DFQATT and SNEGSKA (reference sequence). The CDR3 is made up of 11 amino acids. V gave up 3 bases and J gave up 9 bases, with 6 bases separating them. The CDR3 region is CSASGISPLHF. The CDR3 nucleotides read TGCAGTGCTAGCGGGATTTCACCCCTCCACTTT.

The V and J genes are TRBV15 and TRBJ2-2, with a possible D match to TRBD1 (5 bases). This CDR3 region has 15 residues. The V gene's germline CDR1 is LNHNV and CDR2 YYDKDF (reference sequence). Trimming removed 3 bases from V and 1 base from J, with 9 bases in between. CDR3 in amino acids: CATSSDGQNTGELFF. CDR3 coding DNA: TGTGCCACCAGCAGCGACGGACAGAACACCGGGGAGCTGTTTTTT.

The gene calls are TRBV5-1 and TRBJ1-1; D is ambiguous. Trimming shortened V by 0 bases and J by 1 base, and 7 bases separated the two germline ends. Germline assignment: CDR1 SGHRS and CDR2 YFSETQ. The CDR3 extends over 14 amino acids. In nucleotides, the CDR3 is TGCGCCAGCAGCTTGGAATCCGCGAACACTGAAGCTTTCTTT. Translated, it gives CASSLESANTEAFF.

This chain joins TRBV18 and TRBJ2-2; D unresolved. The V end lost 4 bases, the J end lost 3 bases, and 9 bases lay between the germline ends. CDR3 length: 14 amino acids. The germline V gene encodes CDR1 KGHSH and CDR2 LQKENI. CDR3 region: CASSLSLDTGELFF. DNA for the CDR3: TGTGCCAGCTCACTATCACTGGACACCGGGGAGCTGTTTTTT.

V usage is TRBV27 and J usage is TRBJ2-7; no firm D call. CDR1 and CDR2 from the germline V gene are MNHEY and SMNVEV (reference sequence). The CDR3 covers 15 residues. V dropped 6 bases and J dropped 2 bases, with 17 bases sitting between them. CDR3 residues: CASRPTRRWPYEQYF. As DNA, the CDR3 is TGTGCCAGCAGACCGACGAGGCGATGGCCCTACGAGCAGTACTTC.

This clone was recorded only once. This chain uses TRBV2 with TRBJ2-5; tentatively, D is TRBD1 or TRBD2 (6 bases each). Germline values: CDR1 SNHLY, CDR2 FYNNEI. The CDR3 has 14 amino acids. Trimming took off 4 bases at V and 5 bases at J, with 14 bases between the two ends. In DNA form, the CDR3 reads TGTGCCAGCAGTGCGGGGGCCTGGGAGGAGACCCAGTACTTC. The encoded protein is CASSAGAWEETQYF.

The chain combines TRBV4-1 with TRBJ1-3, with D uncertain. In germline, CDR1 is MGHRA, CDR2 YSYEKL. The CDR3 length is 18 residues. The V and J ends lost 2 bases and 1 base respectively, with 18 bases between them. The CDR3 coding sequence is TGCGCCAGCAGCCAATTCTCAGGTGTCGGGGTTTCTGGAAACACCATATATTTT. Translated, it gives CASSQFSGVGVSGNTIYF.

The chain joins TRBV6-6 to TRBJ2-5; D uncertain. The CDR3 sequence is 11 residues long. CDR1 and CDR2 (germline): MNHNY, SVGAGI (reference sequence). Trimming took off 5 bases at V and 2 bases at J, with 3 bases between the two ends. In DNA form, the CDR3 reads TGTGCCAGCAGTCGGCAAGAGACCCAGTACTTC. It encodes CASSRQETQYF.

This CDR3 reads CSSRDGPHEQYF. CDR3 coding DNA: TGCAGCAGCCGGGACGGACCCCACGAGCAGTACTTC. V usage is TRBV29-1 and J usage is TRBJ2-7; perhaps D is TRBD1 or TRBD2 (5 bases each). The V end was cut by 8 bases, the J end by 5 bases, with 16 bases between. Germline-derived CDR1 and CDR2 are SQVTM and ANQGSEA. This CDR3 is built from 12 residues.

The J gene is TRBJ1-4, the V gene TRBV4-2; 10 bases agree with TRBD1. The ends lost 6 bases at V and 2 bases at J; junction bases unmatched: 12. Germline V gene lookup returns CDR1 LGHNA and CDR2 YNFKEQ. The CDR3 length is 18 residues. The CDR3 DNA reads as TGTGCCAGCAGATCCCGACAGGGGGCAGGGGGTACTAATGAAAAACTGTTTTTT. Amino acid sequence: CASRSRQGAGGTNEKLFF.

This chain connects TRBV7-9 to TRBJ2-7; tentative D call: TRBD1 (6 bases). Trimming shortened V by 1 base and J by 3 bases, and 13 bases separated the two germline ends. Germline CDR1 SEHNR, CDR2 FQNEAQ (reference sequence). There are 15 residues in the CDR3. The CDR3 spells CASSLEGRQVYEQYF. In nucleotides, the CDR3 is TGTGCCAGCAGCTTAGAGGGCAGACAGGTCTACGAGCAGTACTTC.

The J gene is TRBJ2-1, the V gene TRBV12-5; no clear D gene. V shed 6 bases and J shed 1 base, with 13 bases lying between them. The germline V gene encodes CDR1 LGHNT and CDR2 FRNRAP. The CDR3 sequence is 15 residues long. The CDR3 region is CASGAGGTSYNEQFF. CDR3 sequence (DNA): TGTGCTAGTGGGGCTGGCGGTACTTCCTACAATGAGCAGTTCTTC.

V usage is TRBV4-3 and J usage is TRBJ1-4; D unclear. This CDR3 spans 18 amino acids. Per germline, CDR1 LGHNA and CDR2 YSLEER. With 2 bases removed from V and 3 bases from J, the gap between germline ends came to 19 bases. CDR3 sequence: CASSQLPGPLAANEKLFF. The CDR3 nucleotides are TGCGCCAGCAGCCAATTACCCGGGCCGTTAGCGGCTAATGAAAAACTGTTTTTT.

V and J are TRBV19 and TRBJ2-7; 10 nucleotides line up with TRBD1. Losses at the gene ends were 7 bases for V and 6 bases for J; bases not matched to a gene: 9. Germline V gives CDR1 LNHDA, CDR2 SQIVND (reference sequence). The CDR3 is made up of 14 amino acids. The CDR3 here is CASTPTGGIFEQYF. CDR3 nucleotide sequence: TGTGCCAGTACTCCGACAGGGGGCATTTTCGAGCAGTACTTC.

This sequence joins TRBV9 and TRBJ2-1; D possibly matches TRBD1 or TRBD2 (5 bases each). The CDR3 is 15 residues long. In germline, CDR1 is SGDLS, CDR2 YYNGEE. V lost 4 bases and J 8 bases, leaving 19 bases between the germline ends. CDR3 nucleotide sequence: TGTGCCAGCAGCCCAAAGAGCAGGGTGGGGGATGAGCAGTTCTTC. Protein product: CASSPKSRVGDEQFF.

This chain connects TRBV6-1 to TRBJ2-3, with D perhaps TRBD1 or TRBD2 (6 bases each). V shed 6 bases and J shed 4 bases, with 8 bases lying between them. This CDR3 is built from 12 residues. CDR1 is MNHNS, CDR2 SASEGT, per germline. The CDR3 is CASRRGADTQYF. CDR3 sequence (DNA): TGTGCCAGCAGGAGGGGGGCAGATACGCAGTATTTT.

In its sample, this clone was seen once. The sample holds other DNA sequences that translate to the same CDR3. The V and J genes are TRBV5-6 and TRBJ2-5, with 8 bases identical to TRBD2. The germline CDR1 and CDR2 sequences are SGHDT and YYEEEE. CDR3 length: 15 amino acids. With 0 bases clipped from V and 4 bases from J, the junction kept 5 bases outside the gene matches. The CDR3 bases are TGTGCCAGCAGCTTGGTGGCGGGGGGTGGAGAGACCCAGTACTTC. Its protein product is CASSLVAGGGETQYF.

In its sample, this clone ranks as hyperexpanded. The chain has TRBV6-5 and TRBJ1-2, with D uncertain. V lost 0 bases to trimming and J lost 5 bases, with 16 bases between them. Looked up from germline, CDR1 is MNHEY and CDR2 is SVGAGI. The CDR3 is 16 amino acids. For the CDR3, the DNA is TGTGCCAGCAGTTACTCCACCGGGATAGGCAGTTATGGCTACACCTTC. Translated: CASSYSTGIGSYGYTF.

By proportion, this clone is medium-sized. J is TRBJ1-2 and V is TRBV27; D unclear. This CDR3 is built from 13 residues. The germline V gene encodes CDR1 MNHEY and CDR2 SMNVEV (reference sequence). V was clipped by 6 bases and J by 8 bases, with 16 bases between them. The CDR3 loop reads CASRSPMGVGYTF. The CDR3 bases are TGTGCCAGCAGATCCCCGATGGGAGTAGGCTACACCTTC.

The chain uses TRBV4-3 and TRBJ1-4; 8 bases fit TRBD1. The CDR3 spans 15 residues. V shed 0 bases, J shed 7 bases, and the junction held 4 bases outside the gene matches. Germline-derived CDR1 and CDR2 are LGHNA and YSLEER. CDR3 sequence reads: CASSQDQGAREKLFF. The CDR3 bases are TGCGCCAGCAGCCAAGACCAGGGGGCGCGTGAAAAACTGTTTTTT.

This clone counts as medium-sized. This rearrangement joins TRBV19 to TRBJ2-3; weak D call: TRBD2 (6 bases). The CDR3 runs 18 residues. Germline V gives CDR1 LNHDA, CDR2 SQIVND (reference sequence). The V gene lost 8 bases and the J gene lost 3 bases, with 27 bases spanning the gap. CDR3 DNA sequence: TGTGCCAGTGCCACGAAACATATTAGCGGCTCCCGGACAGATACGCAGTATTTT. This encodes CASATKHISGSRTDTQYF.